This T cell receptor (beta chain) derives from a study of post-analysis software for immune sequencing data. About the study: Relapsing-remitting, secondary progressive and progressive-relapsing multiple sclerosis were all included among the disease courses. General observations from the study: About five TRBV segments, including TRBV5-6, TRBV5-1 and TRBV20-1, were more frequent in patients than controls. Compared against controls, patients with multiple sclerosis displayed significantly lower normalized Chao1 diversity. By F measure, samples from a shared preparation batch strongly co-clustered.

Remarks on this clonotype: No antigen is known for it.

Trimming took 3 bases from V and 5 from J, leaving 16 bases between them. The CDR3 runs to 16 residues. Per germline, CDR1 KGHSH and CDR2 LQKENI. TCR beta cDNA libraries had unique molecular identifiers. Approximately 0.5 million cDNA molecules were recovered from an input of about 1 to 10 million T cells. MiXCR, applied by TCRdb to the PCR reads, yields one record per CDR3 protein. The sample shows about 800,000 distinct CDR3 sequences, 25% to 30% of them seen only once. Material for sequencing was blood. The sequence was collected from a girl under 18 with multiple sclerosis. The chain combines TRBV18 with TRBJ1-4; D is possibly TRBD1 (5 bases). CDR3 DNA: TGTGCCAGCTCACCGGCGACGCAGGGAGGGAATGAAAAACTGTTTTTT. It encodes CASSPATQGGNEKLFF.